The TCR beta chain under discussion was sequenced for a study of T cell responses to AZD1222 COVID-19 vaccine. Study-wide findings and caveats: Donors were largely white British and mainly female; clonal diversity was possibly underestimated. Breadth and depth of Spike-specific TCRs rose after two AZD1222 doses. Among those given AZD1222, only six or seven were seropositive at baseline.

Here immunoSEQ multiplex PCR was the method, and the copy in TCRdb shows in-frame clones only, minus some. The sample gives some 170,000 clones, 90% to 95% of which show up once; roughly 0.9% is in the top ten. This CDR3 has 13 amino acids. Trimming took 11 bases from V and 2 from J; bases not matched to a gene: 7. From germline, CDR1 is SNHLY and CDR2 FYNNEI. For this clone: Its specificity is unknown.

The chain has TRBV2 and TRBJ2-5, with 8 bases fitting TRBD2. The clonotype comes from an adult in good health. The source material was peripheral blood, sampled on day 0 of AZD1222 vaccination. CDR3 coding DNA: TGTGCCGCGACGCGGGGGGAACAAGAGACCCAGTACTTC. Amino acid sequence: CAATRGEQETQYF.